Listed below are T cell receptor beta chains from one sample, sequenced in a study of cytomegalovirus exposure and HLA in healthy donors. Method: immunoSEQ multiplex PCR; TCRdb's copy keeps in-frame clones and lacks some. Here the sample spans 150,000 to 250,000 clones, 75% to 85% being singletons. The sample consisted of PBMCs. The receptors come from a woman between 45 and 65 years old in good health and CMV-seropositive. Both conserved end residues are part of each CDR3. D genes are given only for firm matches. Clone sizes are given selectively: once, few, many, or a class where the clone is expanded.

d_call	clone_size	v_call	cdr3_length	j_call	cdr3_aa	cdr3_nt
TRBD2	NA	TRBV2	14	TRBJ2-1	CASSTSGSYNEQFF	TGTGCCAGCTCGACTAGCGGCTCCTACAATGAGCAGTTCTTC
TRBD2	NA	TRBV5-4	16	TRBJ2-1	CASSSRTSGLYNEQFF	TGTGCCAGCAGCTCCAGGACTAGCGGGCTCTACAATGAGCAGTTCTTC
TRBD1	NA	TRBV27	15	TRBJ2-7	CASSFLRDRAHEQYF	TGTGCCAGCAGTTTCCTCCGGGACAGGGCGCACGAGCAGTACTTC
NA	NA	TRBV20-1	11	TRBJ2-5	CSARLSETQYF	TGCAGTGCTAGACTGTCAGAGACCCAGTACTTC
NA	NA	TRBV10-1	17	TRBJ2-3	CASTLRTFGEGTDTQYF	NA
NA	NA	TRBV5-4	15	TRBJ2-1	CASSLGGQSYNEQFF	TGTGCCAGCAGCCTGGGGGGACAGTCCTACAATGAGCAGTTCTTC
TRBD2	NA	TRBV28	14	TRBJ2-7	CASSLGGRASGEYF	TGTGCCAGCAGTTTAGGCGGGAGGGCGTCCGGGGAGTACTTC
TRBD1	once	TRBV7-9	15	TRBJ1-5	CSSSLGGQGNQPQHF	TGTTCCAGCAGCTTAGGTGGACAGGGTAATCAGCCCCAGCATTTT
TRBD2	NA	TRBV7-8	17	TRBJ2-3	CASSPWGAGGPTDTQYF	TGTGCCAGCAGCCCCTGGGGGGCGGGAGGGCCTACAGATACGCAGTATTTT
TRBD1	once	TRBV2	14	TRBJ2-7	CASSRDRNVREQYF	TGTGCCAGCTCCCGGGACAGAAATGTGCGGGAGCAGTACTTC
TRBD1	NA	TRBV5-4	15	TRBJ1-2	CASSLAKQGNYGYTF	TGTGCCAGCAGCTTGGCCAAACAGGGGAACTATGGCTACACCTTC
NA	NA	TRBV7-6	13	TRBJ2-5	CASSLATPGAQYF	TGTGCCAGCAGCTTAGCCACTCCAGGGGCCCAGTACTTC
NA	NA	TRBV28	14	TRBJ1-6	CASTPQGANSPLHF	TGTGCCAGCACCCCCCAGGGTGCTAATTCACCCCTCCACTTT
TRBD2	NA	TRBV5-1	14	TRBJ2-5	CASSLAGGQETQYF	TGCGCCAGCAGCTTGGCGGGAGGGCAAGAGACCCAGTACTTC
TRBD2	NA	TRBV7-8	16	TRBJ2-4	CASSPWVAGLRDSQYF	TGTGCCAGCAGCCCCTGGGTAGCGGGATTGAGAGACAGTCAGTACTTC
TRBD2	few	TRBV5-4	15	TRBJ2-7	CASSLDPGGPYEQYF	TGTGCCAGCAGCTTGGATCCGGGGGGGCCCTACGAGCAGTACTTC
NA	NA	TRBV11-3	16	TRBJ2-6	CASSTGDSSGANVLTF	TGTGCCAGCAGCACTGGAGACAGCTCTGGGGCCAACGTCCTGACTTTC
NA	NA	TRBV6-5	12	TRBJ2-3	CASSTGSDTQYF	TGTGCCAGCAGTACAGGGTCAGATACGCAGTATTTT
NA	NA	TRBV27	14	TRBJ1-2	CASSLTRTDGGYTF	TGTGCCAGCAGTCTGACTAGGACCGATGGCGGCTACACCTTC
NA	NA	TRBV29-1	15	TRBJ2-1	CSVAPTSAFYNEQFF	TGCAGCGTTGCCCCAACTTCCGCGTTCTACAATGAGCAGTTCTTC
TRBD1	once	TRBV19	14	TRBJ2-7	CASSPGTASYEQYF	TGTGCCAGTAGCCCCGGGACAGCCTCCTACGAGCAGTACTTC
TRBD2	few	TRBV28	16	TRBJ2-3	CASSLPLAGGTDTQYF	TGTGCCAGCAGTTTGCCGCTAGCGGGAGGTACAGATACGCAGTATTTT
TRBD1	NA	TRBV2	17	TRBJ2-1	CASSDRGTGGWRNEQFF	TGTGCCAGCAGTGATCGTGGGACAGGGGGATGGCGCAATGAGCAGTTCTTC
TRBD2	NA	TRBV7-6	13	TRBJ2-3	CASSTRTSGTQYF	TGTGCCAGCAGCACCAGGACTAGCGGAACGCAGTATTTT
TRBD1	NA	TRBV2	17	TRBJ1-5	CASSEIGTAYSNQPQHF	TGTGCCAGCAGTGAAATAGGGACAGCCTATAGCAATCAGCCCCAGCATTTT
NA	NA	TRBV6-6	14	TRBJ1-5	CASRAGQVYQPQHF	TGTGCCAGCAGGGCAGGGCAAGTTTACCAGCCCCAGCATTTT
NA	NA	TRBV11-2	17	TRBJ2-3	CASSPEGTSPSGDTQYF	TGTGCCAGCAGCCCAGAAGGGACCTCCCCAAGCGGGGATACGCAGTATTTT
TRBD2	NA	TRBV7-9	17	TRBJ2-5	CASSRDISGGYQETQYF	TGTGCCAGCAGCCGGGACATTAGCGGGGGGTACCAAGAGACCCAGTACTTC
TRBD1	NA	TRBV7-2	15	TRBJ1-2	CASSSGQGSGYGYTF	TGTGCCAGCAGCTCTGGACAGGGGTCGGGCTATGGCTACACCTTC
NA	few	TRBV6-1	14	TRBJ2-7	CASSEKYRDGEQYF	TGTGCCAGCAGTGAAAAATACAGGGATGGCGAGCAGTACTTC
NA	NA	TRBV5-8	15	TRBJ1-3	CASSLNVGVGNTIYF	TGTGCCAGCTCCCTGAACGTGGGCGTCGGAAACACCATATATTTT
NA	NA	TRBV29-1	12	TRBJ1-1	CSISQGSTEAFF	TGCAGCATCTCACAGGGTTCCACTGAAGCTTTCTTT
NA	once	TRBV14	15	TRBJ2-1	CASSQQYREHNEQFF	TGTGCCAGCAGCCAGCAATACAGGGAACACAATGAGCAGTTCTTC
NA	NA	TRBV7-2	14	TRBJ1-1	CASSLALQGSEAFF	TGTGCCAGCAGCTTAGCGTTGCAGGGCTCTGAAGCTTTCTTT
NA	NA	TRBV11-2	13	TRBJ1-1	CASSLAQYTEAFF	TGTGCCAGCAGCTTAGCCCAGTACACTGAAGCTTTCTTT
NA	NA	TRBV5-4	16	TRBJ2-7	CASSSYRVGGSYEQYF	TGTGCCAGCAGCTCGTACAGGGTTGGGGGATCCTACGAGCAGTACTTC
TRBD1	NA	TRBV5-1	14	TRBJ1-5	CASSAGTGNQPQHF	TGCGCCAGCAGCGCCGGGACAGGGAATCAGCCCCAGCATTTT
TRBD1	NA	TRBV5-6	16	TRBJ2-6	CASSFAGGSGANVLTF	TGTGCCAGCAGCTTTGCAGGGGGCTCCGGGGCCAACGTCCTGACTTTC
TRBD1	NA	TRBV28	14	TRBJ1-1	CASTPGQGSTEAFF	TGTGCCAGCACCCCCGGACAGGGGTCCACTGAAGCTTTCTTT
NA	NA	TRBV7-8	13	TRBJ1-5	CASSFDRRQPQHF	TGTGCCAGCAGCTTCGACAGGAGGCAGCCCCAGCATTTT
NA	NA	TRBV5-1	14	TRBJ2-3	CASSQGGRTDTQYF	TGCGCCAGCAGCCAGGGGGGACGCACAGATACGCAGTATTTT
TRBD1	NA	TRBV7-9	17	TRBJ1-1	CSSSLKGSGTGDFEAFF	TGTTCCAGCAGCTTAAAAGGGTCCGGGACAGGCGATTTTGAAGCTTTCTTT
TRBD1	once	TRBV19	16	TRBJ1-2	CASSTLTGAGGKGYTF	TGTGCCAGTAGTACTTTGACAGGGGCCGGAGGAAAGGGCTACACCTTC
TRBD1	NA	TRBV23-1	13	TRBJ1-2	CARQQGAGYGYTF	TGCGCCAGGCAGCAGGGGGCGGGCTATGGCTACACCTTC
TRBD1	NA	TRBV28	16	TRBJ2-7	CASSQQLRDSSYEQYF	TGTGCCAGCAGCCAACAACTCCGGGACAGTTCCTACGAGCAGTACTTC
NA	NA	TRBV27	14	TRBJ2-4	CASSLRGAKNIQYF	TGTGCCAGCAGTTTAAGGGGTGCCAAAAACATTCAGTACTTC
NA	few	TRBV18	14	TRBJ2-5	CASSPPPVQETQYF	TGTGCCAGCTCACCACCGCCGGTCCAAGAGACCCAGTACTTC
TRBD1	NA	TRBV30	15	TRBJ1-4	CAWSLGQGINEKLFF	TGTGCCTGGAGTCTCGGACAGGGCATTAATGAAAAACTGTTTTTT